Presented here are 12 T cell receptor beta chains from one specimen sequenced in a study of naive and memory T cell subsets. Study findings and constraints: A few larger clonotypes appeared in naive repertoires, especially CD8, possibly memory cells re-expressing CD45RA.

These receptors have no known antigen. Two oligonucleotides, mixed equimolar, formed the beta constant-region primer covering TRBC1 and TRBC2. Four rounds of PCR amplified the ligated cDNA using nested alpha and beta constant-region primers plus SP2. Via MiXCR, TCRdb re-called the UMI-ligation and nested PCR reads, giving one row per CDR3 protein. This sample has about 90,000 distinct CDR3 sequences, with roughly 12% found just once. Specimen: naive CD4+ T cells from blood. The source is a human donor in good health.

This sequence joins TRBV6-2 or TRBV6-3 and TRBJ2-7; 8 bases match TRBD1. Germline V gives CDR1 MNHEY, CDR2 SVGEGT. The V and J ends lost 7 bases and 0 bases, in that order; junction bases with no gene match: 5. This CDR3 contains 14 residues. The DNA of the CDR3 is TGTGCCAGCACTCGACAGGGGAGCTCCTACGAGCAGTACTTC. It is translated as CASTRQGSSYEQYF.

This chain uses TRBV23-1 with TRBJ2-2, with TRBD1 identical over 7 bases. TRBV23-1 is noted as an ORF with a role that remains uncertain. The CDR3 totals 15 residues. V shed 4 bases, J shed 6 bases, and the junction held 8 bases outside the gene matches. The DNA of the CDR3 is TGCGCCAGCAGTCCCAGACAGGGTGTCCCCGGGGAGCTGTTTTTT. Translation gives CASSPRQGVPGELFF.

This rearrangement joins TRBV7-9 to TRBJ2-7, with D tentatively TRBD1 (6 bases). Germline V gene lookup returns CDR1 SEHNR and CDR2 FQNEAQ (reference sequence). V was shortened by 5 bases and J by 4 bases, with 21 bases between the two germline ends. There are 16 residues in the CDR3. The CDR3 coding sequence is TGTGCCAGCAGCCATTCAGACAGGTCCCTCCGGTACGAGCAGTACTTC. This sequence encodes CASSHSDRSLRYEQYF.

This rearrangement joins TRBV5-1 to TRBJ1-5; D may be TRBD1 (6 bases). V shed 4 bases and J shed 7 bases, with 21 bases lying between them. Germline CDR1 reads SGHRS; CDR2 reads YFSETQ. The CDR3 consists of 16 residues. The CDR3 coding sequence is TGCGCCAGCAGCCCAGGGGACATCCAAGTTATCCAGCCCCAGCATTTT. Its protein is CASSPGDIQVIQPQHF.

The chain carries TRBV14 and TRBJ2-3; D not certain. Trimming left V 6 bases short and J 4 bases short, with 5 bases between. The CDR3 contains 11 residues. Per the germline V gene, CDR1 is SGHDN and CDR2 is FVKESK. Here the CDR3 reads CASSHADTQYF. The DNA for the CDR3 is TGTGCCAGCAGTCACGCAGATACGCAGTATTTT.

The genes are TRBV12-3 or TRBV12-4 and TRBJ1-5, with 7 bases that match TRBD1. This CDR3 has 16 residues. V was clipped by 1 base and J by 3 bases; unmatched bases: 6. The CDR3 reads CASSLGGTENNQPQHF. The CDR3 bases are TGTGCCAGCAGTTTAGGGGGGACAGAAAACAATCAGCCCCAGCATTTT.

This clonotype appeared many times. The chain couples TRBV4-2 to TRBJ1-6; 12 nucleotides agree with TRBD1. Trimming at V came to 0 bases and at J to 17 bases, leaving 11 bases not matched to a gene. This CDR3 is 16 amino acids long. CDR1 is LGHNA, CDR2 YNFKEQ, per germline. CDR3 nucleotide sequence: TGTGCCAGCAGCCAAGATGAAGGGACAGGGGGCCGGGCCGTCCACTTT. Amino acid sequence: CASSQDEGTGGRAVHF.

The rearrangement links TRBV28 to TRBJ2-2, with 7 bases lining up with TRBD1. Germline V gene sequence: CDR1 MDHEN, CDR2 SYDVKM. CDR3 length: 16 amino acids. J gave up 1 base and V 6 bases, and 8 bases lay outside the gene matches. CDR3 residues: CASRLQWDRNTGELFF. The CDR3 DNA follows: TGTGCCAGCAGACTCCAGTGGGACAGGAACACCGGGGAGCTGTTTTTT. The whole variable domain, filled in from reference TRBV28 and TRBJ2-2, reads DVKVTQSSRYLVKRTGEKVFLECVQDMDHENMFWYRQDPGLGLRLIYFSYDVKMKEKGDIPEGYSVSREKKERFSLILESASTNQTSMYLCASRLQWDRNTGELFFGEGSRLTVL.

This clonotype was detected many times. This rearrangement joins TRBV18 to TRBJ1-1; no clear D gene. The V gene's germline CDR1 is KGHSH and CDR2 LQKENI. V shed 3 bases and J shed 5 bases, with 13 bases lying between them. CDR3 size: 14 residues. CDR3 DNA: TGTGCCAGCTCACCCCTGCGGACGGATACTGAAGCTTTCTTT. As protein: CASSPLRTDTEAFF.

This clonotype came up a few times. This sequence joins TRBV7-3 and TRBJ2-1; 7 nucleotides line up with TRBD2. Trimming removed 5 bases from V and 7 bases from J; junction bases left unmatched: 14. CDR3 length: 16 residues. Germline V gene sequence: CDR1 SGHTA, CDR2 FQGTGA. DNA of the CDR3: TGTGCCAGCAGCGCATTAGCGGGCCCTCTTCCAAATGAGCAGTTCTTC. Amino acids: CASSALAGPLPNEQFF.

J is TRBJ1-1 and V is TRBV10-3; the D is unclear. Trimming stripped 2 bases from V and 1 base from J, with 5 bases between. The CDR3 length is 13 residues. The germline CDR1 and CDR2 sequences are ENHRY and SYGVKD. The CDR3: CAISERQNTEAFF. The CDR3 DNA reads as TGTGCCATCAGTGAGCGACAGAACACTGAAGCTTTCTTT.

This sequence joins TRBV10-3 and TRBJ2-7; weak D call: TRBD1 (6 bases). The germline gives CDR1 ENHRY, CDR2 SYGVKD. CDR3 size: 12 residues. V was trimmed by 6 bases and J by 2 bases, leaving 8 bases between them. CDR3: CAISGTPYEQYF. DNA of the CDR3: TGTGCCATCAGCGGGACACCCTACGAGCAGTACTTC.